This is a list of T cell receptor beta chains from one sample in a study of OX40 agonist ivuxolimab in advanced cancers. Libraries were prepared by immunoSEQ multiplex PCR; TCRdb keeps only in-frame clonotypes and omits some of them. The data contain 30,000 or so clones, 90% of them seen just once; the ten biggest clones take up 24%. The source material was CD4+ or CD8+ T cells sorted from blood, sampled in a trial of the OX40 agonist ivuxolimab. The receptors originated from an adult with an advanced solid tumor such as melanoma, head and neck, liver or kidney cancer. CDR3s include the opening cysteine and the closing phenylalanine or tryptophan. The D gene is left open where the match is weak. Size is omitted from some rows. Given values are once, few, many or a class for expanded clones.

DNA: TGTGCCAGCAGCTTAGGGGGGCAAGAGACCCAGTACTTC
CDR3: CASSLGGQETQYF
size: -
length: 13
J: TRBJ2-5
D: -
V: TRBV7-9

DNA: TGTGCCAGCAGTGCCGACACCGGGGAGCTGTTTTTT
CDR3: CASSADTGELFF
size: -
length: 12
J: TRBJ2-2
D: -
V: TRBV28

DNA: TGTGCCAGCGCCCTGGGGGGCGCCCAGGAGCAGTTCTTC
CDR3: CASALGGAQEQFF
size: -
length: 13
J: TRBJ2-1
D: -
V: TRBV27

DNA: TGTGCCAGCACCAAAATGGGACTAGCGGGATACAGCTCCTACGAGCAGTACTTC
CDR3: CASTKMGLAGYSSYEQYF
size: once
length: 18
J: TRBJ2-7
D: TRBD2
V: TRBV5-6

DNA: TGTGCCAGCAGCTCCGGACTAGCGGGCCGCTCCTACGAGCAGTACTTC
CDR3: CASSSGLAGRSYEQYF
size: -
length: 16
J: TRBJ2-7
D: TRBD2
V: TRBV7-9

DNA: TGCGCCAGCAGCCAGGACACCACGAACACCGGGGAGCTGTTTTTT
CDR3: CASSQDTTNTGELFF
size: -
length: 15
J: TRBJ2-2
D: -
V: TRBV5-1

DNA: TGTGCCAGCAGTGAAGGGGAGGGGACGAACTACAATGAGCAGTTCTTC
CDR3: CASSEGEGTNYNEQFF
size: -
length: 16
J: TRBJ2-1
D: TRBD2
V: TRBV6-1

DNA: TGTGCCAGCAGTTTATCGGGGGGGGGTTGGACTGAAGCTTTCTTT
CDR3: CASSLSGGGWTEAFF
size: -
length: 15
J: TRBJ1-1
D: -
V: TRBV27

DNA: TGTGCCAGTAGTATAGACACGGGTTTGTACGAGCAGTACTTC
CDR3: CASSIDTGLYEQYF
size: -
length: 14
J: TRBJ2-7
D: -
V: TRBV19

DNA: TGTGCCAGCAGCTTGGTTCGGGCAATGGCTAGCGGGAGTCAAGATACGCAGTATTTT
CDR3: CASSLVRAMASGSQDTQYF
size: -
length: 19
J: TRBJ2-3
D: TRBD2
V: TRBV5-6

DNA: TGTGCCAGCAGCTCCGGGACAGACTTCAACACTGAAGCTTTCTTT
CDR3: CASSSGTDFNTEAFF
size: -
length: 15
J: TRBJ1-1
D: TRBD1
V: TRBV7-6

DNA: TGCGCCAGCAGTGAGTCGACAGCAGGAAGCACTGAAGCTTTCTTT
CDR3: CASSESTAGSTEAFF
size: -
length: 15
J: TRBJ1-1
D: -
V: TRBV10-1

DNA: TGTGCCAGCAGCCTTCACAATGAGCAGTTCTTC
CDR3: CASSLHNEQFF
size: -
length: 11
J: TRBJ2-1
D: -
V: TRBV5-4

DNA: TGTGCCAGCAGCCTGCGACTAGCGGGAATCTCTGGGGCCAACGTCCTGACTTTC
CDR3: CASSLRLAGISGANVLTF
size: -
length: 18
J: TRBJ2-6
D: -
V: TRBV21-1

DNA: TGCGCCAGCAGCTTGGAGGTGACAGGGATTTACGAGCAGTACTTC
CDR3: CASSLEVTGIYEQYF
size: -
length: 15
J: TRBJ2-7
D: TRBD1
V: TRBV5-1

DNA: TGCGCCAGCAGCCAAGCCCCGGTAAGCGGGAGTGATCAAGAGACCCAGTACTTC
CDR3: CASSQAPVSGSDQETQYF
size: -
length: 18
J: TRBJ2-5
D: TRBD2
V: TRBV4-1

DNA: TGTGCCAGCAGTGAACGGGGGTACCAAGCGACCCAGTACTTC
CDR3: CASSERGYQATQYF
size: -
length: 14
J: TRBJ2-5
D: -
V: TRBV2

DNA: TGTGCCACCCACCGCGACGGGACGAACACCGGGGAGCTGTTTTTT
CDR3: CATHRDGTNTGELFF
size: -
length: 15
J: TRBJ2-2
D: -
V: TRBV19

DNA: TGTGCCAGTAGTATAGATCGGGGGAAGACTAACGAGCAGTACTTC
CDR3: CASSIDRGKTNEQYF
size: once
length: 15
J: TRBJ2-7
D: -
V: TRBV19

DNA: TGCGCCAGCAGCTTGGCAGGGGGCTCCACCGGGGAGCTGTTTTTT
CDR3: CASSLAGGSTGELFF
size: -
length: 15
J: TRBJ2-2
D: TRBD1
V: TRBV5-1

DNA: TGTGCCAGCAGCTTAGCGGGGGCTGGCAATCAGCCCCAGCATTTT
CDR3: CASSLAGAGNQPQHF
size: -
length: 15
J: TRBJ1-5
D: -
V: TRBV7-8

DNA: TGTGCCAGCAGTGAAACCCCAGTTTTAGCGGACAAAAACATTCAGTACTTC
CDR3: CASSETPVLADKNIQYF
size: -
length: 17
J: TRBJ2-4
D: -
V: TRBV6-1

DNA: TGTGCCAGCAGACCTGGAGGGGGTAATCTAGAGACCCAGTACTTC
CDR3: CASRPGGGNLETQYF
size: -
length: 15
J: TRBJ2-5
D: -
V: TRBV27

DNA: TGCGCCAGCAGCCCCGGGACTAGCGGGAGGGACTACAATGAGCAGTTCTTC
CDR3: CASSPGTSGRDYNEQFF
size: -
length: 17
J: TRBJ2-1
D: TRBD2
V: TRBV5-1

DNA: TGTGCCAGCAGCATCCCAACTAGCGGGAACTCCTACGAGCAGTACTTC
CDR3: CASSIPTSGNSYEQYF
size: -
length: 16
J: TRBJ2-7
D: TRBD2
V: TRBV7-8

DNA: TGTGCCAGCAGCGTATTCACAGGGGGCTCGTCTTTGGCTTTCTTT
CDR3: CASSVFTGGSSLAFF
size: -
length: 15
J: TRBJ1-1
D: TRBD1
V: TRBV9

DNA: TGCGCCAGCAGCTTTGGAGAGACCCAGTACTTC
CDR3: CASSFGETQYF
size: -
length: 11
J: TRBJ2-5
D: -
V: TRBV5-1

DNA: TGCAGCGCCCTGGCAGGGGACTACAATGAGCAGTTCTTC
CDR3: CSALAGDYNEQFF
size: -
length: 13
J: TRBJ2-1
D: -
V: TRBV29-1

DNA: TGTGCCAGCAGCCGAGGAGGAGCAAACACTGAAGCTTTCTTT
CDR3: CASSRGGANTEAFF
size: -
length: 14
J: TRBJ1-1
D: -
V: TRBV7-2

DNA: TGCGCCAGCAGCTTGGCCCCCGCTTCTAACTATGGCTACACCTTC
CDR3: CASSLAPASNYGYTF
size: -
length: 15
J: TRBJ1-2
D: -
V: TRBV5-1

DNA: TGTGCCAGCAGCTCAGGACGTCTAGCTAACTATGGCTACACCTTC
CDR3: CASSSGRLANYGYTF
size: once
length: 15
J: TRBJ1-2
D: -
V: TRBV11-3

DNA: TGTGCCATCAGGGCGGGGGAATCGGCGGATCAGCCCCAGCATTTT
CDR3: CAIRAGESADQPQHF
size: few
length: 15
J: TRBJ1-5
D: -
V: TRBV10-3

DNA: TGTGCCTGGATTCGGACGAGCGGCGTGTCCTACGAGCAGTACTTC
CDR3: CAWIRTSGVSYEQYF
size: -
length: 15
J: TRBJ2-7
D: -
V: TRBV30

DNA: TGTGCCAGCAGGATAACAGGGGCACTTAACTATGGCTACACCTTC
CDR3: CASRITGALNYGYTF
size: -
length: 15
J: TRBJ1-2
D: TRBD1
V: TRBV2

DNA: TGTGCCAGCAGCTCAGGGGGGGGAGCCCTCGCCGGGGAGCTGTTTTTT
CDR3: CASSSGGGALAGELFF
size: -
length: 16
J: TRBJ2-2
D: -
V: TRBV7-6

DNA: TGTGCCAGTAGTCCCCCGACAGCAACTTTCGATCAGCCCCAGCATTTT
CDR3: CASSPPTATFDQPQHF
size: few
length: 16
J: TRBJ1-5
D: -
V: TRBV19

DNA: TGTGCCAGCAGCTTTGGGCCCGTCTATGGAGACACCTTC
CDR3: CASSFGPVYGDTF
size: -
length: 13
J: TRBJ1-2
D: -
V: TRBV7-9

DNA: TGTGCCAGCAGCTGGACTAGGGGTGAGCAGTTCTTC
CDR3: CASSWTRGEQFF
size: once
length: 12
J: TRBJ2-1
D: TRBD2
V: TRBV13

DNA: TGTGCCAGCAGTTTTGGGCGGGATTCGTCCCATGAGCAGTTCTTC
CDR3: CASSFGRDSSHEQFF
size: -
length: 15
J: TRBJ2-1
D: -
V: TRBV27

DNA: TGTGCCAGCACCTTAGCGGGAGGAGGGGGCTATGAGCAGTTCTTC
CDR3: CASTLAGGGGYEQFF
size: -
length: 15
J: TRBJ2-1
D: TRBD2
V: TRBV6-5

DNA: TGTGCCACTAGGACAGGGAAGACCACTGAAGCTTTCTTT
CDR3: CATRTGKTTEAFF
size: -
length: 13
J: TRBJ1-1
D: TRBD1
V: TRBV15

DNA: TGTGCCAGCAGGGGGGAAGTGGGAAACACCATATATTTT
CDR3: CASRGEVGNTIYF
size: few
length: 13
J: TRBJ1-3
D: -
V: TRBV9

DNA: TGTGCCAGCAGCCCAAGCATACTACCTGTGGGACTAGCGGGAGGGCCGGGTGAGCAGTTCTTC
CDR3: CASSPSILPVGLAGGPGEQFF
size: -
length: 21
J: TRBJ2-1
D: TRBD2
V: TRBV9

DNA: TGTGCCAGCAGTTTATTAGGGAGCACTGAAGCTTTCTTT
CDR3: CASSLLGSTEAFF
size: -
length: 13
J: TRBJ1-1
D: -
V: TRBV27

DNA: TGTGCCAGCAGTTTATCGTTGCGGGGGAGCACAGATACGCAGTATTTT
CDR3: CASSLSLRGSTDTQYF
size: -
length: 16
J: TRBJ2-3
D: TRBD2
V: TRBV27

DNA: TGCAGCGTTGTGAGAGGCTACGAGCAGTACTTC
CDR3: CSVVRGYEQYF
size: -
length: 11
J: TRBJ2-7
D: -
V: TRBV29-1

DNA: TGTGCCAGCAGCCTGGGGCCTAGCGGAAACTACGAGCAGTACTTC
CDR3: CASSLGPSGNYEQYF
size: -
length: 15
J: TRBJ2-7
D: TRBD2
V: TRBV5-6

DNA: TGTGCCAGCAGCTTAGTAGGTTTTGGCACAGATACGCAGTATTTT
CDR3: CASSLVGFGTDTQYF
size: -
length: 15
J: TRBJ2-3
D: -
V: TRBV7-9

DNA: TGTGCCGGACGAGCGGGAGGCACAGATACGCAGTATTTT
CDR3: CAGRAGGTDTQYF
size: -
length: 13
J: TRBJ2-3
D: TRBD2
V: TRBV30

DNA: TGTGCCAGCAGCCCCACCTCTGGGGTATATGGCTACACCTTC
CDR3: CASSPTSGVYGYTF
size: -
length: 14
J: TRBJ1-2
D: -
V: TRBV14

DNA: TGTGCCAGCAGCTTAGCGGCTACAGGGGGCAGGAACGAGCAGTACTTC
CDR3: CASSLAATGGRNEQYF
size: -
length: 16
J: TRBJ2-7
D: TRBD1
V: TRBV7-9

DNA: TGTGCCAGCAGCCAAACGGGACAGGGACACAATGAGCAGTTCTTC
CDR3: CASSQTGQGHNEQFF
size: once
length: 15
J: TRBJ2-1
D: TRBD1
V: TRBV5-4